Listed here are 26 T cell receptor beta chains from one sample, sequenced in a study of cytomegalovirus exposure and HLA in healthy donors. Primers: 60 Vbeta forward and 13 Jbeta reverse. Measured with immunoSEQ multiplex PCR; TCRdb has only the in-frame clones, and not every one. Counted here are about 150,000 clones, roughly 80% occurring once; the ten biggest clones make up over 1.1%. Sequencing was done on a sample of PBMCs. The receptors derive from a male donor in good health and CMV-seronegative.

Only a few counts were recorded for this clone. The chain combines TRBV6-6 with TRBJ1-1, with D uncertain. This CDR3 spans 11 amino acids. CDR1 and CDR2 (germline): MNHNY, SVGAGI (reference sequence). V lost 7 bases to trimming and J lost 2 bases, with 5 bases between them. CDR3 loop: CASTTNTEAFF. CDR3 bases: TGTGCCAGCACTACTAACACTGAAGCTTTCTTT.

The CDR3 sequence: CASSLLYGGGGSNQPQHF. In nucleotides, the CDR3 is TGTGCCAGCAGTTTATTATATGGAGGAGGAGGGAGCAATCAGCCCCAGCATTTT. The V call is TRBV28, the J call TRBJ1-5; D call uncertain. Germline V gives CDR1 MDHEN, CDR2 SYDVKM. This CDR3 is built from 18 residues. V dropped 1 base and J dropped 1 base, with 17 bases sitting between them.

V usage is TRBV16 and J usage is TRBJ1-2; D unresolved. CDR3 length: 13 amino acids. Germline CDR1 reads KGHSY; CDR2 reads FQNENV. V gave up 4 bases and J gave up 5 bases, with 11 bases separating them. This chain's CDR3 is CASSLDPGYGYTF. In DNA, the CDR3 is TGTGCCAGCAGCCTAGACCCAGGTTATGGCTACACCTTC.

The chain uses TRBV13 and TRBJ1-1; the D gene is possibly TRBD1 (6 bases). CDR1 PRHDT and CDR2 FYEKMQ come from the germline V gene (reference sequence). The CDR3 totals 16 residues. Trimming stripped 5 bases from V and 0 bases from J, with 16 bases between. The CDR3 DNA follows: TGTGCCAGCAGCCCCGAAGGGGGGGCATTGAACACTGAAGCTTTCTTT. As protein: CASSPEGGALNTEAFF.

V is TRBV7-2 and J is TRBJ1-3; maybe TRBD1 (5 bases). Germline loops: CDR1 SGHTA, CDR2 FQGNSA. The CDR3 is made up of 15 amino acids. The V end was cut by 5 bases, the J end by 1 base, with 12 bases between. Here the CDR3 reads CASSATPGSGNTIYF. Written as DNA, the CDR3 is TGTGCCAGCAGCGCCACGCCAGGGTCTGGAAACACCATATATTTT.

V and J are TRBV5-4 and TRBJ2-5; 12 bases agree with TRBD2. Germline-derived CDR1 and CDR2 are SGHNT and YYREEE (reference sequence). V trimming: 2 bases; J trimming: 3 bases; junction bases outside the gene matches: 5. CDR3 size: 16 residues. CDR3 coding DNA: TGTGCCAGCAGCTTAGCTAGCGGGGGGGTGGAAGAGACCCAGTACTTC. Its translation: CASSLASGGVEETQYF.

As concerns this clone: At one end, the junction sequence differs from germline, possibly due to a read error. The chain combines TRBV19 with TRBJ2-6; D possibly corresponds to TRBD1 (5 bases). This CDR3 region has 17 residues. The germline V gene encodes CDR1 LNHDA and CDR2 SQIVND (reference sequence). The CDR3 DNA sequence: TGTGCCAGTAGTATAAATCCCCACAGCTCTGGGGCCAACGGCCTGACTTTC. As protein: CASSINPHSSGANGLTF.

This clone was seen just once. The rearrangement uses TRBV29-1 and TRBJ2-3; D unclear. Trimming took 2 bases from V and 5 from J, leaving 5 bases between them. This CDR3 has 11 amino acids. Germline CDR1 SQVTM, CDR2 ANQGSEA. DNA of the CDR3: TGCAGCGTTGAATCGGGAGATACGCAGTATTTT. This translates into CSVESGDTQYF.

V is TRBV7-8 and J is TRBJ2-7, with a weak D call TRBD2 (5 bases). The germline CDR1 and CDR2 sequences are SGHVS and FQNEAQ. V gave up 5 bases and J gave up 2 bases, with 16 bases separating them. The CDR3 runs 15 residues. CDR3 in DNA: TGTGCCAGCAGCCTTGACTCAGCGGCCCCCTACGAGCAGTACTTC. Its protein product is CASSLDSAAPYEQYF.

This sequence joins TRBV19 and TRBJ1-6; D might be TRBD1 (5 bases). The CDR3 is 15 residues long. V was pared by 3 bases and J by 10 bases, with 16 bases between. Per the germline V gene, CDR1 is LNHDA and CDR2 is SQIVND (reference sequence). In DNA form, the CDR3 reads TGTGCCAGTAGTATCCTCAGGGAAAGGAGCTCACCCCTCCACTTT. Translating gives CASSILRERSSPLHF.

The J gene is TRBJ2-1, the V gene TRBV7-3; tentatively, D is TRBD1 (6 bases). Trimming took off 6 bases at V and 4 bases at J, with 10 bases between the two ends. The germline CDR1 and CDR2 sequences are SGHTA and FQGTGA. The CDR3 extends over 13 amino acids. CDR3 protein: CASSTTGYNEQFF. CDR3 DNA: TGTGCCAGCAGTACAACAGGGTACAATGAGCAGTTCTTC.

This rearrangement joins TRBV7-3 to TRBJ2-2; 8 positions match TRBD2. Looked up from germline, CDR1 is SGHTA and CDR2 is FQGTGA. There are 16 residues in the CDR3. The junction had 13 bases not matched to a gene; V was cut back by 6 bases and J by 7 bases. CDR3 protein: CASSLAGPLAGGELFF. The DNA for the CDR3 is TGTGCCAGCAGTCTAGCAGGGCCGCTAGCGGGCGGGGAGCTGTTTTTT.

The chain combines TRBV5-6 with TRBJ1-1; D might be TRBD1 (5 bases). The germline V and J ends were trimmed by 6 bases and 1 base, with 13 bases remaining between them. Germline V gene lookup returns CDR1 SGHDT and CDR2 YYEEEE. CDR3 length: 14 amino acids. CDR3 amino acids: CASNLGQPNTEAFF. In nucleotides, the CDR3 is TGTGCCAGCAACCTGGGGCAACCGAACACTGAAGCTTTCTTT.

The J gene is TRBJ2-7, the V gene TRBV29-1; 11 bases map to TRBD1. The V gene end was trimmed by 2 bases and the J gene end by 1 base; junction bases not matched to a gene: 7. Germline-derived CDR1 and CDR2 are SQVTM and ANQGSEA. The CDR3 is 16 residues long. CDR3 amino acids: CSVELGQGGTSYEQYF. The CDR3 nucleotides read TGCAGCGTTGAATTGGGACAGGGGGGAACTTCCTACGAGCAGTACTTC.

The chain joins TRBV4-1 to TRBJ2-1; 15 nucleotides align to TRBD2. The CDR3 runs 19 residues. Germline assignment: CDR1 MGHRA and CDR2 YSYEKL. V trimming: 4 bases; J trimming: 0 bases; junction bases outside the gene matches: 7. The CDR3, as DNA: TGCGCCAGCAGCCCGGGACTAGCGGGGGGCCCGAGCTCCTACAATGAGCAGTTCTTC. Translation gives CASSPGLAGGPSSYNEQFF.

The gene calls are TRBV7-9 and TRBJ1-3; D is unresolved. Germline lookup yields CDR1 SEHNR and CDR2 FQNEAQ (reference sequence). This CDR3 has 16 residues. Trimming cost V 6 bases and J 5 bases, with 20 bases left between them. The CDR3, as DNA: TGTGCCAGCAGACCCAAAATGAGGGTTGATAGAAACACCATATATTTT. Translating it yields CASRPKMRVDRNTIYF.

This chain connects TRBV5-7 to TRBJ2-7; 10 nucleotides agree with TRBD1. TRBV5-7 qualifies as an ORF whose function is uncertain. V dropped 1 base and J dropped 5; count of bases not matched to a gene: 9. The CDR3 totals 16 residues. The CDR3 loop reads CASSLRDRGQGDEQYF. CDR3 DNA: TGTGCCAGCAGCTTGCGGGACAGGGGCCAAGGGGACGAGCAGTACTTC.

The chain couples TRBV19 to TRBJ2-1; 7 bases fit TRBD2. Germline trimming cut 3 bases from V and 2 bases from J; bases unmatched to any gene: 4. The germline V gene encodes CDR1 LNHDA and CDR2 SQIVND (reference sequence). The CDR3 covers 15 residues. CDR3 in DNA: TGTGCCAGTAGTATGGGGGAGGGCGCCTACAATGAGCAGTTCTTC. Translated: CASSMGEGAYNEQFF.

Comments on this clone: The germline gene is not matched at one end of the junction; a read error may be the cause. The chain links TRBV6-1 to TRBJ1-5, with D possibly TRBD1 on 6 matching bases. This CDR3 has 14 amino acids. The germline CDR1 and CDR2 sequences are MNHNS and SASEGT. In DNA form, the CDR3 reads TGTGCCGGCAGCCAGACAGGACGGAATCAGCCCCAGCATTTT. Its protein product is CAGSQTGRNQPQHF.

The chain employs TRBV2 and TRBJ1-2, with TRBD1 identical over 9 bases. The CDR3 consists of 12 residues. Germline loops: CDR1 SNHLY, CDR2 FYNNEI. Trimming took 6 bases from V and 8 from J; bases not matched to a gene: 4. As DNA, the CDR3 is TGTGCCAGCAGGACAGGGGGTAGGGGCTACACCTTC. Translated, it gives CASRTGGRGYTF.

The chain combines TRBV19 with TRBJ2-3; D might be TRBD2 (6 bases). CDR1 is LNHDA and CDR2 is SQIVND in the germline V gene (reference sequence). V lost 4 bases, J lost 6 bases, and 17 bases lay in between. The CDR3 has 15 residues. For the CDR3, the DNA is TGTGCCAGTAGTACTGGGTTAAGGAGCGGGGATACGCAGTATTTT. Translated: CASSTGLRSGDTQYF.

The V and J genes are TRBV6-1 and TRBJ2-3, with D perhaps matching TRBD2 (6 bases). Germline-derived CDR1 and CDR2 are MNHNS and SASEGT. The CDR3 totals 14 residues. V lost 6 bases to trimming and J lost 5 bases, with 15 bases between them. CDR3 coding DNA: TGTGCCAGCAGGAACAATTACGGGGGAGATACGCAGTATTTT. The encoded protein is CASRNNYGGDTQYF.

J is TRBJ2-7 and V is TRBV19, with 9 bases lining up with TRBD1. Unmatched junction bases numbered 3, after V lost 1 base and J lost 2 bases. The CDR3 contains 15 residues. Per germline, CDR1 LNHDA and CDR2 SQIVND (reference sequence). For the CDR3, the DNA is TGTGCCAGTAGTATAGTCGGGACAGGGACCTACGAGCAGTACTTC. This sequence encodes CASSIVGTGTYEQYF.

The chain links TRBV10-3 to TRBJ2-7; TRBD2 aligns across 9 bases. Germline V CDR1 and CDR2: ENHRY, SYGVKD. CDR3 size: 16 residues. V lost 10 bases to trimming and J lost 1 base; unmatched junction nucleotides: 14. CDR3 protein: CATSPHSGRVSYEQYF. The CDR3 region has the DNA TGTGCCACCTCCCCCCATAGCGGGAGAGTATCCTACGAGCAGTACTTC.

The CDR3 DNA sequence: TGCGCCAGCAGCCAACCGGGACAGAGGAACACTGAAGCTTTCTTT. Protein: CASSQPGQRNTEAFF. J is TRBJ1-1 and V is TRBV4-1; 7 bases line up with TRBD1. CDR3 length: 15 residues. Germline-derived CDR1 and CDR2 are MGHRA and YSYEKL. With 2 bases clipped from V and 1 base from J, the junction kept 4 bases outside the gene matches.

The chain uses TRBV4-2 and TRBJ1-1, with TRBD1 matching over 7 bases. Germline CDR1 reads LGHNA; CDR2 reads YNFKEQ. V lost 1 base to trimming and J lost 0 bases; unmatched junction nucleotides: 5. The length of the CDR3 is 16 residues. CDR3 DNA: TGTGCCAGCAGCCAAGCACAGGGGCAATTGAACACTGAAGCTTTCTTT. It yields the protein CASSQAQGQLNTEAFF.